This T cell receptor (beta chain) stems from a study of cytotoxic CD8 clonotypes in ibrutinib-treated CLL. In the study overall: Response was recorded as partial in some 24 patients and complete in 2; at median approximately 65 months, approximately 15 remained remitted and approximately twelve had progressed. Overall study findings and caveats: Before falling back toward baseline at progression, clonality had risen at the time of ibrutinib response. Baseline values of clonality outstripped age-matched healthy donors and followed circulating CD8+ T-cell counts.

Deep sequencing aimed at 1 in 200,000 to 1 in 1 million T cells' resolution. TCRdb's table, derived via immunoSEQ multiplex PCR, lists solely in-frame clones and lacks some. The sample records 30,000 or so clones, about 62% being singletons. Germline CDR1 reads MGHRA; CDR2 reads YSYEKL. The CDR3 is made up of 14 amino acids. J lost 6 bases, V lost 0 bases, and 4 bases had no gene match. This clone has only a few counts. Its cognate antigen is unknown. The TCR was taken from a human donor with chronic lymphocytic leukemia. The sample here was PBMCs, taken before ibrutinib treatment. V and J are TRBV4-1 and TRBJ2-7; the match to TRBD2 covers 8 bases. DNA of the CDR3: TGCGCCAGCAGCCAAGACATCGGGGGGGGCGAGCAGTACTTC. It yields the protein CASSQDIGGGEQYF.